The 30 T cell receptor beta chains listed next were all sequenced from one sample in a study of long-term antiretroviral therapy in people with HIV. immunoSEQ v3.0 was run at survey level. This table comes from immunoSEQ multiplex PCR, and its TCRdb copy is limited to in-frame clones, with some not included. The sample has roughly 40,000 clones, about 85% seen once; the top ten hold roughly 6.1%. Sequenced material: unsorted PBMCs, taken 3.1 years after starting antiretroviral therapy. The receptor source for this set is a woman aged 50 to 60 with HIV.

The chain recombines TRBV5-1 with TRBJ2-7; 9 bases are shared with TRBD1. This CDR3 has 15 amino acids. The germline V gene encodes CDR1 SGHRS and CDR2 YFSETQ. V lost 4 bases and J lost 6; bases outside the gene matches: 11. Here the CDR3 DNA reads TGCGCCAGCAGCGGGACAGGGTATCGGTCTTTCGAGCAGTACTTC. Its translation: CASSGTGYRSFEQYF.

The chain joins TRBV18 to TRBJ1-6; D gene ambiguous. CDR1 KGHSH and CDR2 LQKENI come from the germline V gene. This CDR3 comprises 13 residues. Deletions cut 6 bases from V and 6 bases from J, with 9 bases between. Here the CDR3 DNA reads TGTGCCAGCTCGCGGGATGCTAATTCACCCCTCCACTTT. It is translated as CASSRDANSPLHF.

The rearrangement links TRBV6-1 to TRBJ2-1, with a weak D call TRBD2 (5 bases). V was clipped by 4 bases and J by 0 bases, with 13 bases between them. This CDR3 is built from 16 residues. CDR1 MNHNS and CDR2 SASEGT come from the germline V gene. CDR3 region: CASSGSGLSSYNEQFF. CDR3 bases: TGTGCCAGCAGTGGGTCGGGGTTAAGCTCCTACAATGAGCAGTTCTTC.

The gene calls are TRBV30 and TRBJ2-2, with D perhaps matching TRBD1 (5 bases). Germline CDR1 GTSNPN, CDR2 SVGIG (reference sequence). The CDR3 runs to 17 residues. The V gene lost 4 bases and the J gene lost 2 bases, with 20 bases spanning the gap. The CDR3 here is CAWKQEGVNANTGELFF. Here the CDR3 DNA reads TGTGCCTGGAAACAGGAAGGGGTAAACGCCAACACCGGGGAGCTGTTTTTT.

The V call is TRBV7-3, the J call TRBJ2-7; D is uncertain. Between the trimmed V and J ends, which lost 2 bases and 7 bases, there was a span of 18 bases. This CDR3 has 15 amino acids. From germline, CDR1 is SGHTA and CDR2 FQGTGA. CDR3 sequence reads: CASSLLGRSSDEQYF. The CDR3 DNA sequence: TGTGCCAGCAGCTTATTAGGCCGAAGCTCGGATGAGCAGTACTTC.

In this sample, this clone turned up once. The V and J genes are TRBV29-1 and TRBJ2-7; 10 positions agree with TRBD1. CDR1 is SQVTM, CDR2 ANQGSEA, per germline. V shed 7 bases and J 2 bases; nucleotides not matched to a gene: 5. The CDR3 contains 13 residues. CDR3: CSGIGQGAYEQYF. Here the CDR3 DNA reads TGCAGCGGTATAGGACAGGGGGCCTACGAGCAGTACTTC.

The V and J genes are TRBV14 and TRBJ2-7; TRBD2 is a possible D gene (6 bases). The CDR3 runs 14 residues. The V and J ends lost 4 bases and 3 bases respectively, with 13 bases between them. Germline V gene sequence: CDR1 SGHDN, CDR2 FVKESK. CDR3 amino acids: CASSPTASDYEQYF. Written as DNA, the CDR3 is TGTGCCAGCAGCCCAACCGCTAGCGACTACGAGCAGTACTTC.

The genes are TRBV11-2 and TRBJ2-5; 7 positions agree with TRBD1. With 5 bases clipped from V and 3 bases from J, the junction kept 3 bases outside the gene matches. This CDR3 region has 13 residues. The germline CDR1 and CDR2 sequences are SGHAT and FQNNGV. The CDR3 loop reads CASSRGQKETQYF. The CDR3 DNA sequence: TGTGCCAGCAGCAGGGGACAGAAAGAGACCCAGTACTTC.

V and J are TRBV7-3 and TRBJ1-1, with a possible D match to TRBD1 (6 bases). The CDR3 covers 14 residues. The V gene's germline CDR1 is SGHTA and CDR2 FQGTGA. Trimming took off 0 bases at V and 5 bases at J, with 10 bases between the two ends. The CDR3 region has the DNA TGTGCCAGCAGCTTAACTCAGGGGAGGACTGAAGCTTTCTTT. It is translated as CASSLTQGRTEAFF. The variable domain in full, completed from reference TRBV7-3 and TRBJ1-1, reads GAGVSQTPSNKVTEKGKYVELRCDPISGHTALYWYRQSLGQGPEFLIYFQGTGAADDSGLPNDRFFAVRPEGSVSTLKIQRTERGDSAVYLCASSLTQGRTEAFFGQGTRLTVV.

The chain recombines TRBV7-9 with TRBJ1-6; 10 bases fit TRBD1. Germline V gene lookup returns CDR1 SEHNR and CDR2 FQNEAQ (reference sequence). V shed 5 bases and J 9 bases; nucleotides not matched to a gene: 7. The CDR3 spans 15 residues. CDR3 DNA: TGTGCCAGCAGCCGTGGGACAGGGGATAGTTCACCCCTCCACTTT. Translation: CASSRGTGDSSPLHF. Filled out from reference TRBV7-9 and TRBJ1-6, the complete variable domain reads DTGVSQNPRHKITKRGQNVTFRCDPISEHNRLYWYRQTLGQGPEFLTYFQNEAQLEKSRLLSDRFSAERPKGSFSTLEIQRTEQGDSAMYLCASSRGTGDSSPLHFGNGTRLTVT.

This clone was detected once. The chain has TRBV12-5 and TRBJ2-5, with 10 bases identical to TRBD1. The CDR3 spans 15 residues. V trimming: 4 bases; J trimming: 4 bases; junction bases outside the gene matches: 6. Germline V lookup: CDR1 LGHNT, CDR2 FRNRAP. CDR3 residues: CASGWGQGKGETQYF. DNA for the CDR3: TGTGCTAGTGGTTGGGGACAGGGGAAAGGAGAGACCCAGTACTTC.

The chain has TRBV7-8 and TRBJ2-7; D remains ambiguous. This CDR3 has 17 amino acids. V was shortened by 1 base and J by 1 base, with 17 bases between the two germline ends. From germline, CDR1 is SGHVS and CDR2 FQNEAQ. The CDR3 DNA follows: TGTGCCAGCAGCTTAGTTATGGCACCGAGCTATTCCTACGAGCAGTACTTC. Translation: CASSLVMAPSYSYEQYF.

On this clone itself: Other DNA variants within this sample encode the same CDR3. The rearrangement links TRBV27 to TRBJ1-6, with a possible D match to TRBD1 (6 bases). V lost 5 bases and J 5 bases, leaving 10 bases between the germline ends. CDR1 and CDR2 from the germline V gene are MNHEY and SMNVEV (reference sequence). This CDR3 is built from 14 residues. CDR3 region: CASSPWTDNSPLHF. CDR3 nucleotide sequence: TGTGCCAGCAGTCCCTGGACAGATAATTCACCCCTCCACTTT.

This clone appeared once. The chain employs TRBV29-1 and TRBJ2-3; TRBD1 aligns across 11 bases. Germline lookup yields CDR1 SQVTM and CDR2 ANQGSEA. This CDR3 is built from 16 residues. After removal of 4 bases from V and 4 bases from J, the junction contained 10 bases not matched to a gene. CDR3 loop: CSVGVRQGQGADTQYF. Here the CDR3 DNA reads TGCAGCGTTGGGGTACGCCAGGGACAGGGGGCAGATACGCAGTATTTT.

This clone has just one count. The chain combines TRBV5-1 with TRBJ2-7; D unresolved. Deletions cut 4 bases from V and 2 bases from J, with 13 bases between. This CDR3 comprises 14 residues. Germline CDR1 is SGHRS and CDR2 is YFSETQ. The CDR3 DNA sequence: TGCGCCAGCAGCCCCCGGACCGATACCTACGAGCAGTACTTC. Its protein is CASSPRTDTYEQYF.

V is TRBV7-3 and J is TRBJ1-1; no clear D. Germline CDR1 is SGHTA and CDR2 is FQGTGA. The CDR3 length is 13 residues. V lost 6 bases, J lost 1 base, and 9 bases lay in between. The CDR3 bases are TGTGCCAGCAGGAGAGCCCCGAACACTGAAGCTTTCTTT. Its protein product is CASRRAPNTEAFF.

J is TRBJ1-5 and V is TRBV30, with a possible D match to TRBD1 (6 bases). This CDR3 region has 14 residues. The germline V and J ends were trimmed by 2 bases and 5 bases, with 13 bases remaining between them. Germline-derived CDR1 and CDR2 are GTSNPN and SVGIG (reference sequence). Here the CDR3 DNA reads TGTGCCTGGAGTCTGGGGGGCCAAGATCAGCCCCAGCATTTT. It yields the protein CAWSLGGQDQPQHF. Supplemented by reference TRBV30 and TRBJ1-5, the full variable domain reads SQTIHQWPATLVQPVGSPLSLECTVEGTSNPNLYWYRQAAGRGLQLLFYSVGIGQISSEVPQNLSASRPQDRQFILSSKKLLLSDSGFYLCAWSLGGQDQPQHFGDGTRLSIL.

The chain couples TRBV5-6 to TRBJ2-7, with 8 bases matching TRBD2. There are 16 residues in the CDR3. The junction had 15 bases not matched to a gene; V was cut back by 4 bases and J by 6 bases. Germline CDR1 reads SGHDT; CDR2 reads YYEEEE. CDR3 nucleotides: TGTGCCAGCAGCCTGATTTTCCGGGGGGGCCTCGCCGAGCAGTACTTC. This gives the protein CASSLIFRGGLAEQYF.

The genes are TRBV7-9 and TRBJ1-1; tentative D call: TRBD1 (5 bases). The CDR3 length is 15 residues. Germline CDR1 and CDR2: SEHNR and FQNEAQ (reference sequence). Between the trimmed V and J ends, which lost 1 base and 3 bases, there was a span of 12 bases. This CDR3 is CASSLGRGGDTEAFF. In nucleotides, the CDR3 is TGTGCCAGCAGCTTAGGAAGGGGAGGGGACACTGAAGCTTTCTTT.

This chain links TRBV11-3 with TRBJ1-2; D unclear. Germline CDR1 and CDR2: SGHNT and YENEEA. The CDR3 loop spans 15 amino acids. Trimming removed 4 bases at V and 2 bases at J, with 14 bases between. In nucleotides, the CDR3 is TGTGCCAGCAGCTCCCATAAGACGGAAAACTATGGCTACACCTTC. Translating it yields CASSSHKTENYGYTF.

The chain couples TRBV6-5 to TRBJ1-2, with 8 bases fitting TRBD1. The germline V gene has CDR1 MNHEY and CDR2 SVGAGI. This CDR3 spans 14 amino acids. Unmatched junction bases numbered 3, after V lost 2 bases and J lost 4 bases. This CDR3 is CASSYKQGAYGYTF. For the CDR3, the DNA is TGTGCCAGCAGTTACAAGCAGGGGGCCTATGGCTACACCTTC.

The gene calls are TRBV5-4 and TRBJ1-2; 7 nucleotides line up with TRBD1. Germline V gene sequence: CDR1 SGHNT, CDR2 YYREEE (reference sequence). This CDR3 region has 15 residues. J lost 0 bases, V lost 2 bases, and 4 bases had no gene match. The CDR3 spells CASSLQGLPNYGYTF. The CDR3 DNA reads TGTGCCAGCAGCTTACAGGGGCTACCTAACTATGGCTACACCTTC.

The chain is built from TRBV11-1 and TRBJ1-1; a weak D match, TRBD1 (5 bases). Germline V lookup: CDR1 SGHAT, CDR2 FQDESV (reference sequence). V shed 2 bases and J shed 4 bases, with 11 bases lying between them. This CDR3 spans 14 amino acids. The CDR3 DNA reads as TGTGCCAGCAGCTTAATTGCAGGGACCACTGAAGCTTTCTTT. It specifies CASSLIAGTTEAFF.

This clone was seen only a few times. The chain joins TRBV11-2 to TRBJ1-3; D not certain. The CDR3 length is 14 residues. The V and J ends lost 5 bases and 0 bases respectively, with 8 bases between them. Germline CDR1 and CDR2: SGHAT and FQNNGV. CDR3 sequence reads: CASSPIRSGNTIYF. The DNA of the CDR3 is TGTGCCAGCAGCCCGATCCGCTCTGGAAACACCATATATTTT.

This clone was observed once. V and J are TRBV6-5 and TRBJ1-6; 11 nucleotides line up with TRBD1. There are 14 residues in the CDR3. Germline values: CDR1 MNHEY, CDR2 SVGAGI. The V gene end was trimmed by 5 bases and the J gene end by 14 bases; junction bases not matched to a gene: 8. This chain's CDR3 is CASSRGQGVWALHF. The CDR3 bases are TGTGCCAGCAGTAGGGGACAGGGGGTTTGGGCCCTCCACTTT.

In regard to this clone: Its ends do not fully match the called genes, so a read error is possible. V and J are TRBV4-1 and TRBJ1-4; D remains unclear. This CDR3 comprises 15 residues. CDR1 is MGHRA, CDR2 YSYEKL, per germline. CDR3 DNA sequence: TGCGTCAGCAGCCAAGCCTTTGCAACTAATGAAAAACTGTTTTTT. This encodes CVSSQAFATNEKLFF.

In this sample, this clone turned up a few times. V and J are TRBV11-2 and TRBJ1-6; D not resolved. The CDR3 sequence is 12 residues long. Per the germline V gene, CDR1 is SGHAT and CDR2 is FQNNGV. V shed 3 bases and J shed 8 bases, with 5 bases lying between them. The CDR3 DNA reads as TGTGCCAGCAGCTTCGCGGATTCACCCCTCCACTTT. Translated, it gives CASSFADSPLHF.

The chain combines TRBV6-6 with TRBJ2-7, with 8 bases fitting TRBD2. V lost 10 bases to trimming and J lost 4 bases; unmatched junction nucleotides: 12. The CDR3 loop spans 14 amino acids. CDR1 MNHNY and CDR2 SVGAGI come from the germline V gene (reference sequence). The CDR3 spells CATARTSNDYEQYF. As DNA, the CDR3 is TGTGCCACTGCTAGGACTAGCAATGATTACGAGCAGTACTTC.

The chain recombines TRBV27 with TRBJ2-1; TRBD1 matches at 10 bases. Germline V lookup: CDR1 MNHEY, CDR2 SMNVEV (reference sequence). Trimming removed 0 bases from V and 5 bases from J; junction bases left unmatched: 10. The length of the CDR3 is 18 residues. DNA for the CDR3: TGTGCCAGCAGTTTATCTTTGGGGGGACAGGGGTTTAACAATGAGCAGTTCTTC. Translated, it gives CASSLSLGGQGFNNEQFF.

The J gene is TRBJ2-7, the V gene TRBV6-6, with 8 bases matching TRBD1. The CDR3 is made up of 13 amino acids. CDR1 and CDR2 (germline): MNHNY, SVGAGI (reference sequence). V shed 6 bases and J 2 bases; nucleotides not matched to a gene: 3. The CDR3 sequence is CASRGQGAYEQYF. The CDR3 coding sequence is TGTGCCAGCAGAGGACAGGGAGCCTACGAGCAGTACTTC.